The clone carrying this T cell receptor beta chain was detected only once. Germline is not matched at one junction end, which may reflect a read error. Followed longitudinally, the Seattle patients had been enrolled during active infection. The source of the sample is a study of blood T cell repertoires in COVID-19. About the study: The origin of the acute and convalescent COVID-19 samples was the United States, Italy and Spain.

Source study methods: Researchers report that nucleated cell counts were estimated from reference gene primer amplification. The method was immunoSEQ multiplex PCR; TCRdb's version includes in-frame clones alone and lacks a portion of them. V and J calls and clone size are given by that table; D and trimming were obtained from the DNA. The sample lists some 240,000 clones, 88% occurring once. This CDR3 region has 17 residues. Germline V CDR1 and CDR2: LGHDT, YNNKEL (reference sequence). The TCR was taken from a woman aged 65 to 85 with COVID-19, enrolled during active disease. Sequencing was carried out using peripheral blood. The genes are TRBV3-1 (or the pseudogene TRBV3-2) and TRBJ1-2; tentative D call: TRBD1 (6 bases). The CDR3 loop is CAGSRGGNREEDYGYTF. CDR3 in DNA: TGTGCCGGCAGCCGCGGGGGGAACAGGGAAGAGGACTATGGCTACACCTTC.